Here is one T cell receptor beta chain with its context. The sample comes from a study of blood T cell repertoires in COVID-19. Study context: Sites across the United States, Italy and Spain contributed samples from acute and convalescent COVID-19. T cells, B-cell-depleted T cells, or PBMCs provided the cDNA or gDNA that served as material.

This CDR3 has 15 residues. V gave up 1 base and J gave up 3 bases; unmatched junction bases: 5. Germline CDR1 reads SGHTA; CDR2 reads FQGNSA. In the source study's methods: Using reference gene primer amplification, nucleated cell counts were estimated. This table comes from immunoSEQ multiplex PCR, and its TCRdb copy is limited to in-frame clones, with some not included. V, J and clone size were drawn from that table, and D and trimming were deduced from the DNA. The top ten hold around 26% of the sample, which has 85,000 to 100,000 clones, roughly 90% seen once. This TCR was sampled from a man in his fifties or sixties with active or convalescent COVID-19. The chain carries TRBV7-2 and TRBJ1-2, with 7 bases fitting TRBD1. The sample comprised peripheral blood. In DNA form, the CDR3 reads TGTGCCAGCAGCTTAGTCGACAGGGAGTACTATGGCTACACCTTC. Its translation: CASSLVDREYYGYTF.